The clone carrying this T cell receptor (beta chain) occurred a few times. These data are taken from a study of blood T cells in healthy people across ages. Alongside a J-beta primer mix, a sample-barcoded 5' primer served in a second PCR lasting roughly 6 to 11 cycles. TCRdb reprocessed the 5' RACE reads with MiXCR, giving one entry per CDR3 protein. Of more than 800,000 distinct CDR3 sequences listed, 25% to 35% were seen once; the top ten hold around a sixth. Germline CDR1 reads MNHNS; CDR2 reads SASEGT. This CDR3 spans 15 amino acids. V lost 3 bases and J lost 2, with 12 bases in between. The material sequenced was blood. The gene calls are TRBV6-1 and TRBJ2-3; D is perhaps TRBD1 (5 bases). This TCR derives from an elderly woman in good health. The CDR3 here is CASSETRGNTDTQYF. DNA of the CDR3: TGTGCCAGCAGTGAGACAAGGGGTAACACAGATACGCAGTATTTT.